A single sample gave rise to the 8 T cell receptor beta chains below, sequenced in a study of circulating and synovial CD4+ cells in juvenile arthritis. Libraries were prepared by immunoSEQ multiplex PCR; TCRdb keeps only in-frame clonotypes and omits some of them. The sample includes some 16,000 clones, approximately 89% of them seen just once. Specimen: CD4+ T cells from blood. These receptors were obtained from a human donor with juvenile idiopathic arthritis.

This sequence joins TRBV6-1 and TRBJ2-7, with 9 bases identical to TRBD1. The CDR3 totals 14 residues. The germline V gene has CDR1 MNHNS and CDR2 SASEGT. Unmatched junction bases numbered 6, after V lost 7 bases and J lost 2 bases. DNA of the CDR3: TGTGCCAGCAATCCGGGACAGGGACCCTACGAGCAGTACTTC. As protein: CASNPGQGPYEQYF.

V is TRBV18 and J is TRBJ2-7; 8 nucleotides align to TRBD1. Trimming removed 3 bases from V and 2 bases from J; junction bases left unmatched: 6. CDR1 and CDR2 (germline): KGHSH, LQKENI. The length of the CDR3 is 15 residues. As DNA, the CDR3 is TGTGCCAGCTCACCTGGACAGGGTAAGCCCTACGAGCAGTACTTC. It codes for CASSPGQGKPYEQYF.

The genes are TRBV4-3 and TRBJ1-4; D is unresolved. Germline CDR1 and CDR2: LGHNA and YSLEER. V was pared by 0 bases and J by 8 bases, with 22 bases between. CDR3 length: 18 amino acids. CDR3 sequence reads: CASSQEPPDPALGEKLFF. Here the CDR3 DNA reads TGCGCCAGCAGCCAAGAACCCCCCGACCCAGCCCTCGGGGAAAAACTGTTTTTT.

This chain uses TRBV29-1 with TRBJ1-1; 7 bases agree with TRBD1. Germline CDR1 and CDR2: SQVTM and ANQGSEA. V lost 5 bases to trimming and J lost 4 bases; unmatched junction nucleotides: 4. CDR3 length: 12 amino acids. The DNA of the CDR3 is TGCAGCGTTAACAGGGGCGGCACTGAAGCTTTCTTT. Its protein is CSVNRGGTEAFF.

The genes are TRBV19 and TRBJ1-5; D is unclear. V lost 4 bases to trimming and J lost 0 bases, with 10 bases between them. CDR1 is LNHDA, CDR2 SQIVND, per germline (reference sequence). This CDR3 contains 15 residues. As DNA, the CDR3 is TGTGCCAGTAGTACCTTTGACTATAGCAATCAGCCCCAGCATTTT. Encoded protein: CASSTFDYSNQPQHF.

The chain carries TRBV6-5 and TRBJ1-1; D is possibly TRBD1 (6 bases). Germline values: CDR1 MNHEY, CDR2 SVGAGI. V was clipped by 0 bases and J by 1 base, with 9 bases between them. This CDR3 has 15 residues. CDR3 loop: CASSYSGTTNTEAFF. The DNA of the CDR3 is TGTGCCAGCAGTTACTCTGGGACAACGAACACTGAAGCTTTCTTT.

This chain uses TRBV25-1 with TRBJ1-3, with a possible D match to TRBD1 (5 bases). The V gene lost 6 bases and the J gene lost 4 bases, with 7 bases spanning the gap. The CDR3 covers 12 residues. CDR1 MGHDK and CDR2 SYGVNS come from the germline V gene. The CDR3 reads CASSDRGNTIYF. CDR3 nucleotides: TGTGCCAGCAGCGACAGAGGAAACACCATATATTTT.

As DNA, the CDR3 is TGTGCCAGCAGCTTAGGCGGGGGACGGCACGGAGGCAATGAGCAGTTCTTC. This encodes CASSLGGGRHGGNEQFF. The chain joins TRBV7-8 to TRBJ2-1, with TRBD2 matching 7 bases. Looked up from germline, CDR1 is SGHVS and CDR2 is FQNEAQ. This CDR3 has 17 residues. The junction had 12 bases not matched to a gene; V was cut back by 1 base and J by 6 bases.